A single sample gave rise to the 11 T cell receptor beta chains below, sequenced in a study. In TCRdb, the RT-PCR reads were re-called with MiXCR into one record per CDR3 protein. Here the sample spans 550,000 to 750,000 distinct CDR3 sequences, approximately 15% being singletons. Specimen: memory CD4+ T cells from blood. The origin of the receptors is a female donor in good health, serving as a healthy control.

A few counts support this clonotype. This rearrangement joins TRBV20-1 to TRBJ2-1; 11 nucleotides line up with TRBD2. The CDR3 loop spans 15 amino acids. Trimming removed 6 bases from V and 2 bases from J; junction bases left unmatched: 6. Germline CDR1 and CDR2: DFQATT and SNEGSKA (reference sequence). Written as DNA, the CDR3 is TGCAGTGCCAATAGCGGGAGGGCCACCTACAATGAGCAGTTCTTC. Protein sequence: CSANSGRATYNEQFF.

The CDR3 DNA follows: TGTGCCAGCAAAGGGAGGGGTTTTTACGCGGGTCAGAGCACAGATACGCAGTATTTT. Protein sequence: CASKGRGFYAGQSTDTQYF. This rearrangement joins TRBV6-6 to TRBJ2-3; 7 bases are shared with TRBD2. CDR1 MNHNY and CDR2 SVGAGI come from the germline V gene (reference sequence). V gave up 7 bases and J gave up 0 bases; unmatched junction bases: 19. The CDR3 is 19 amino acids.

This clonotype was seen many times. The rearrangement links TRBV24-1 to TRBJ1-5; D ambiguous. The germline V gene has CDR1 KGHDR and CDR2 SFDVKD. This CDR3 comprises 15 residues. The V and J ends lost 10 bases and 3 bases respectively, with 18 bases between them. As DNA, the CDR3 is TGTGCCACTGAGGCCCCAGGCCCCATCAATCAGCCCCAGCATTTT. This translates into CATEAPGPINQPQHF.

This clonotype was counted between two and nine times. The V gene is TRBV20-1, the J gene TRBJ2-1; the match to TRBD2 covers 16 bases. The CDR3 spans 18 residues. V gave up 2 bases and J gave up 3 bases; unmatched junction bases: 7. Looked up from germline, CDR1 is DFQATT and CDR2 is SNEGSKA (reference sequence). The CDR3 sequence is CSARPGTSGGEFYNEQFF. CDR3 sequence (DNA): TGCAGTGCTAGACCCGGGACTAGCGGGGGGGAATTCTACAATGAGCAGTTCTTC.

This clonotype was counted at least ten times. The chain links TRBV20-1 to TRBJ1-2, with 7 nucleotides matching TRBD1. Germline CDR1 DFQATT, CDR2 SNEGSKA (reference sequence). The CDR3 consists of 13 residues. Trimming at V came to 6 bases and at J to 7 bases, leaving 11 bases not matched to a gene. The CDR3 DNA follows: TGCAGTGCCGACGCCCAGGGGGAAGGTGGCTACACCTTC. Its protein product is CSADAQGEGGYTF.

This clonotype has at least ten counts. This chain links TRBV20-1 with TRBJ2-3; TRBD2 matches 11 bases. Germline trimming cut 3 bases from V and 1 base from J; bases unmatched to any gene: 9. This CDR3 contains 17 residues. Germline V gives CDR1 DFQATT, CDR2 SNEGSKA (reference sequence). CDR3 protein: CSASRLAGGGGTDTQYF. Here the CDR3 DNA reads TGCAGTGCTAGCCGTCTAGCGGGAGGTGGGGGCACAGATACGCAGTATTTT.

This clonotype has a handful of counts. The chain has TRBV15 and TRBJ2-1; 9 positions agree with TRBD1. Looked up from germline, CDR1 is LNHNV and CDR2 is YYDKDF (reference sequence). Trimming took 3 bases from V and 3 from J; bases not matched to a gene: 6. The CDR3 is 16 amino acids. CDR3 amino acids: CATSRGGTGFYNEQFF. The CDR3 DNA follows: TGTGCCACCAGCAGGGGGGGGACAGGGTTCTACAATGAGCAGTTCTTC.

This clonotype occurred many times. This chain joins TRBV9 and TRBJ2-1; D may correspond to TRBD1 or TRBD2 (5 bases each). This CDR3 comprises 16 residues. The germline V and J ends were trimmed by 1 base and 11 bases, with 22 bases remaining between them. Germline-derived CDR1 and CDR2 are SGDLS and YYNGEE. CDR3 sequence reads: CASSVSTRTGTGQQFF. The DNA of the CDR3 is TGTGCCAGCAGCGTATCAACCCGAACCGGGACCGGTCAGCAGTTCTTC.

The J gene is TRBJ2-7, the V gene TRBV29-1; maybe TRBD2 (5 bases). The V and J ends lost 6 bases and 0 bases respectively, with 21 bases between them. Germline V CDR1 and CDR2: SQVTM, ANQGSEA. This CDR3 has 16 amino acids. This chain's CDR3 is CSVWGVDRSDSYEQYF. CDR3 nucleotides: TGCAGCGTATGGGGAGTCGATCGGTCGGACTCCTACGAGCAGTACTTC.

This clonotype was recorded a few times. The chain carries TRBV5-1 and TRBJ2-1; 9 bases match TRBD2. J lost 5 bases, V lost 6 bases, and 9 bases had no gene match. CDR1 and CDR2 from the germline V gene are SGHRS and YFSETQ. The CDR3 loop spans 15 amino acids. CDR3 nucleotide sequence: TGCGCCAGCACCCTAGCGGGATCCGTCCACAATGAGCAGTTCTTC. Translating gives CASTLAGSVHNEQFF.

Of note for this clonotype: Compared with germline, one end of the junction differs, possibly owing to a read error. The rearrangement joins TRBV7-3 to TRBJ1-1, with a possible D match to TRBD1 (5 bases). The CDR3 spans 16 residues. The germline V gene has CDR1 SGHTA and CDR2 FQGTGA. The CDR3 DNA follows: TGTGCCAGCAGCATAACAGGACACTATCCGAACACTGAAGCTTTCTTT. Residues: CASSITGHYPNTEAFF.